This T cell receptor (beta chain) originates from a study of shared clonotypes between healthy human individuals. Looking at the study overall: Participating donors consisted of a couple of women and a few men aged 18 to 49. Study results and limitations: Blood was the sole source, and tissue repertoires probably differ.

Original analysis: Junction-only immunoSEQ sequences carried no quality scores, so filtering differed. Repertoires were generated with immunoSEQ multiplex PCR, while TCRdb's copy carries only in-frame clones and drops some. The V and J calls and clone size are taken from that table; D and trimming were inferred from the DNA. The data hold some 1,100,000 clones, with 78% observed a single time. Donors included only healthy HIV-negative adults lacking recent acute infections or vaccinations. On this clone: The antigen is undetermined.

CDR3 length equals 16 residues. Trimming shortened V by 2 bases and J by 2 bases, and 12 bases separated the two germline ends. Germline V gene lookup returns CDR1 SNHLY and CDR2 FYNNEI. The TCR sequence derives from a man aged 18 to 29 in good health. Some clones in this sample may be carry-over from other donors' samples. V gene TRBV2 combines with J gene TRBJ2-2; tentatively, D is TRBD2 (5 bases). The sequenced material came from memory CD4+ T cells from PBMCs. The sample's subset: CD45RA-negative fraction. The DNA for the CDR3 is TGTGCCAGCAGTGAACCTCGGGGTATCAACACCGGGGAGCTGTTTTTT. Protein: CASSEPRGINTGELFF.